One sample yielded the 3 T cell receptor beta chains listed below, sequenced in a study of tumor-infiltrating lymphocytes in primary liver carcinoma. Extraction also yielded germline DNA, while blood RNA was obtained from unsorted whole blood. Constant-region priming of around 500 ng total RNA yielded TCR beta cDNA. Three nested multiplex PCR rounds, a slightly modified ARM-PCR, produced the libraries for TCR beta. Forward primers for TRBV1-TRBV30 and a C-beta reverse primer served the first two PCR rounds, at approximately 10 cycles each. TCRdb processed the multiplex PCR reads anew with MiXCR; each CDR3 protein has one entry. The data show 300,000 to 400,000 distinct CDR3 sequences, 65% seen once. The sample was peripheral blood. These receptors were obtained from a man aged 35 to 55 with primary liver carcinoma and hepatitis B virus infection.

As concerns this clonotype: A read error may produce the germline difference seen at one junction end. V and J are TRBV30 and TRBJ1-1, with unresolved D. CDR3 length equals 13 residues. Germline values: CDR1 GTSNPN, CDR2 SVGIG (reference sequence). The DNA for the CDR3 is TGTGCCTGGAGTGGAGGCATGAACACTGAAGCTTCCTTT. Its translation: CAWSGGMNTEASF.

The table lists this clonotype with many counts. The chain joins TRBV12-3 or TRBV12-4 to TRBJ2-1, with 9 bases matching TRBD2. The CDR3 has 15 residues. The J segment lost 8 bases and the V segment lost 0 bases, leaving 5 bases of the junction unmatched. CDR3 loop: CASSLASAGGDEQFF. DNA for the CDR3: TGTGCCAGCAGTTTAGCCTCTGCGGGAGGGGATGAGCAGTTCTTC.

As concerns this clonotype: It may be a read error: a sequence one base away is much more abundant. The V and J genes are TRBV11-2 and TRBJ2-5; D might be TRBD2 (5 bases). Germline V CDR1 and CDR2: SGHAT, FQNNGV. Between the trimmed V and J ends, which lost 5 bases and 3 bases, there was a span of 13 bases. CDR3 length: 14 amino acids. The CDR3 region has the DNA TGTGCCAGCAGCCCCGGGATTAGCGAAGAGACCCAGTACTTC. Translated: CASSPGISEETQYF.